One and the same sample provided the 8 T cell receptor beta chains below, sequenced in a study of blood T cell repertoires in COVID-19. Using immunoSEQ multiplex PCR, the repertoire was profiled, and TCRdb retains in-frame clones only, with some absent. The sample lists 250,000 or so clones; approximately 84% were seen once. The sequencing sample was made of peripheral blood. The receptors come from a woman of 80 years or more with acute or convalescent COVID-19.

The chain links TRBV6-5 to TRBJ1-1; no clear D gene. This CDR3 region has 12 residues. The germline V and J ends were trimmed by 2 bases and 11 bases, with 12 bases remaining between them. The germline V gene has CDR1 MNHEY and CDR2 SVGAGI. The CDR3 bases are TGTGCCAGCAGTTACGGTGGAGGGAACGCTTTCTTT. It is translated as CASSYGGGNAFF.

This chain links TRBV28 with TRBJ2-2, with D perhaps TRBD1 (5 bases). CDR3 length: 14 amino acids. Germline V gene sequence: CDR1 MDHEN, CDR2 SYDVKM. V was pared by 6 bases and J by 4 bases, with 12 bases between. The CDR3 loop is CASSRAGSTGELFF. DNA for the CDR3: TGTGCCAGCAGCAGGGCCGGCAGCACCGGGGAGCTGTTTTTT.

The J gene is TRBJ1-1, the V gene TRBV19; no reliable D call. V lost 8 bases to trimming and J lost 2 bases, with 9 bases between them. CDR3 length: 12 amino acids. Germline lookup yields CDR1 LNHDA and CDR2 SQIVND (reference sequence). In DNA form, the CDR3 reads TGTGCCAGTCTGGGCGAAAACACTGAAGCTTTCTTT. Its protein product is CASLGENTEAFF.

Only one count was recorded for this clone. This chain links TRBV7-9 with TRBJ2-7; 9 bases map to TRBD2. With V trimmed by 4 bases and J by 1 base, 5 bases remained unmatched. Germline V gives CDR1 SEHNR, CDR2 FQNEAQ (reference sequence). This CDR3 has 15 residues. The CDR3 spells CASSYISGGSYEQYF. CDR3 DNA sequence: TGTGCCAGCAGCTATATTAGCGGGGGTTCCTACGAGCAGTACTTC.

This sequence joins TRBV24-1 and TRBJ2-3; D is possibly TRBD2 (5 bases). The CDR3 consists of 17 residues. Germline CDR1 KGHDR, CDR2 SFDVKD. The V end was cut by 4 bases, the J end by 0 bases, with 16 bases between. The DNA for the CDR3 is TGTGCCACCAGTGACTCTACTCCGGGGATTAGCACAGATACGCAGTATTTT. Its protein product is CATSDSTPGISTDTQYF.

The chain is built from TRBV6-5 and TRBJ1-1, with D maybe TRBD1 (6 bases). CDR3 size: 15 residues. The V and J ends lost 2 bases and 2 bases respectively, with 12 bases between them. Germline values: CDR1 MNHEY, CDR2 SVGAGI. CDR3 sequence (DNA): TGTGCCAGCAGTTACCACGGGGGGCCTAACACTGAAGCTTTCTTT. Its protein is CASSYHGGPNTEAFF.

The V call is TRBV18, the J call TRBJ2-1; 8 positions agree with TRBD1. Germline CDR1 and CDR2: KGHSH and LQKENI. The CDR3 totals 15 residues. V trimming: 5 bases; J trimming: 2 bases; junction bases outside the gene matches: 5. CDR3 nucleotide sequence: TGTGCCAGCTCAAGACAGGGGCGCCCCTACAATGAGCAGTTCTTC. Protein sequence: CASSRQGRPYNEQFF.

The chain employs TRBV15 and TRBJ2-2, with 10 bases aligning to TRBD2. V trimming: 4 bases; J trimming: 5 bases; junction bases outside the gene matches: 7. There are 16 residues in the CDR3. CDR1 is LNHNV and CDR2 is YYDKDF in the germline V gene (reference sequence). Written as DNA, the CDR3 is TGTGCCACCAGCACTAGCGGGGGCCTACTTACCGGGGAGCTGTTTTTT. Its protein is CATSTSGGLLTGELFF.